This record concerns one T cell receptor beta chain sequence. What it binds is not known. Constant-segment-primed 5'RACE gave TCR alpha and TCR beta cDNA libraries with sample barcodes and UMIs. One entry per CDR3 protein, called by TCRdb with MiXCR from the 5' RACE reads. Of more than 200,000 distinct CDR3 sequences in the sample, about a sixth are singletons; the top ten hold 3% to 4.5%. This specimen belongs to a study of T-cell memory formation after mild COVID-19. Study background: There were largely donor-specific TCR clusters.

Points from the study as a whole: Clones contracting across day 15 to 85 had a balanced CD4/CD8 profile; later expanding clones leaned CD4+. Shrinking CD4+ clones were chiefly CM and EM; CD8+ ones were chiefly EMRA.

The CDR3 totals 17 residues. Trimming removed 0 bases at V and 2 bases at J, with 16 bases between. CDR1 and CDR2 from the germline V gene are SGHRS and YFSETQ. The rearrangement joins TRBV5-1 to TRBJ2-3; D remains unclear. The specimen was PBMCs or a T cell subset sorted from them (not recorded which). This TCR was recovered from a man younger than 30 who had mild COVID-19 (a few samples of this study predate the infection). Cell type and time point are not known. The DNA for the CDR3 is TGCGCCAGCAGCTTGGCGGGTAGGGCGGAACTCACAGATACGCAGTATTTT. Its translation is CASSLAGRAELTDTQYF. Filled out from reference TRBV5-1 and TRBJ2-3, the complete variable domain reads KAGVTQTPRYLIKTRGQQVTLSCSPISGHRSVSWYQQTPGQGLQFLFEYFSETQRNKGNFPGRFSGRQFSNSRSEMNVSTLELGDSALYLCASSLAGRAELTDTQYFGPGTRLTVL.